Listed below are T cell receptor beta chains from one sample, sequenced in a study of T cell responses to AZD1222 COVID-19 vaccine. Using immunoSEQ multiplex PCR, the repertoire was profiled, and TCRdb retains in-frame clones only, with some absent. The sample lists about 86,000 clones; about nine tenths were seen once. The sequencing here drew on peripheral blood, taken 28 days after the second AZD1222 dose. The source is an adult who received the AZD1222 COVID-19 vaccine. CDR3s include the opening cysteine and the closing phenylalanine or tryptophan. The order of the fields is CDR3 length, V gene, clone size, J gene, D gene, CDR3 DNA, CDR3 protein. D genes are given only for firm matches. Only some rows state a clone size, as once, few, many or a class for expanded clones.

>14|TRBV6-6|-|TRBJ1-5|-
TGTGCCAGCAGTACAGGGTATAGCAATCAGCCCCAGCATTTT
CASSTGYSNQPQHF
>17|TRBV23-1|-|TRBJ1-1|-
TGCGCCAGCAGTCAATCCCCACCATCTGCGGGGAACACTGAAGCTTTCTTT
CASSQSPPSAGNTEAFF
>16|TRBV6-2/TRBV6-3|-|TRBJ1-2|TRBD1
TGTGCCAGCAGTATTGAAGGGACAGGGAGGAACTATGGCTACACCTTC
CASSIEGTGRNYGYTF
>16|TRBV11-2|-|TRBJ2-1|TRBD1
TGTGCCAGCAGCTCAACCGGGACAGGGGGCTATGATGAGCAGTTCTTC
CASSSTGTGGYDEQFF
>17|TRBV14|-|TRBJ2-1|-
TGTGCCAGCAGCCAAGATTGGACCCCCCCCAAATACAATGAGCAGTTCTTC
CASSQDWTPPKYNEQFF
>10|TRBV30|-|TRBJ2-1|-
TGTGCCTGGAGTTCCAATGAGCAGTTCTTC
CAWSSNEQFF
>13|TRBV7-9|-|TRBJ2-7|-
TGTGCCAGCAGCTTCGTTAGTACCTACGAGCAGTACTTC
CASSFVSTYEQYF
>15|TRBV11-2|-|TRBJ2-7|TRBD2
TGTGCCAGCAGCTTAGGACTAGCGGGGGCATACGAGCAGTACTTC
CASSLGLAGAYEQYF
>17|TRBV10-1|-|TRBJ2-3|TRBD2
TGCGCCAGCAGTGAGTTTCGGACTAGCGGGGAAACAGATACGCAGTATTTT
CASSEFRTSGETDTQYF
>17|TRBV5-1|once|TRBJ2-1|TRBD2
TGCGCCAGCAGCTTGAGACTAGCGGGGGACTTCTACAATGAGCAGTTCTTC
CASSLRLAGDFYNEQFF
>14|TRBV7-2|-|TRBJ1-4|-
TGTGCCAGCAGCTTCGGACGGGGGAATGAAAAACTGTTTTTT
CASSFGRGNEKLFF
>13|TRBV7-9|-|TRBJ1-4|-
TGTGCCAGCAGCCCTCGACTTAATGAAAAACTGTTTTTT
CASSPRLNEKLFF
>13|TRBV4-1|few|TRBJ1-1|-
TGCGCCAGCAGCCAAGGAGCTCCCATCGAAGCTTTCTTT
CASSQGAPIEAFF
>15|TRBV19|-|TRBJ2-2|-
TGTGCCAGTAGTATCTCTCCACATAACACCGGGGAGCTGTTTTTT
CASSISPHNTGELFF
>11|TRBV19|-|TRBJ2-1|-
TGTGCCAGTAGCAAGTACAATGAGCAGTTCTTC
CASSKYNEQFF
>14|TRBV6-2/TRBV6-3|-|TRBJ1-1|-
TGTGCCAGCAGTTACGACGGGCCGGGAACTGAAGCTTTCTTT
CASSYDGPGTEAFF
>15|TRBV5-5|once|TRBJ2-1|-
TGTGCCAGCAGCTGGACTACATCGGGGGACAATGAGCAGTTCTTC
CASSWTTSGDNEQFF
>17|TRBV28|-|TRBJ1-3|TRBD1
TGTGCCAGCAGTCCACCTATCGGGACAGGGTCTGGAAACACCATATATTTT
CASSPPIGTGSGNTIYF
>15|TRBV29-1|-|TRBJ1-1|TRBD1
TGCAGCGGTCTCGGGACAGGGGTGGTTGGAACTGAAGCTTTCTTT
CSGLGTGVVGTEAFF
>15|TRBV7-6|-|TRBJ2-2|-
TGTGCCAGCAGCCCAACAGATAGGAAAAACGGGGAGCTGTTTTTT
CASSPTDRKNGELFF
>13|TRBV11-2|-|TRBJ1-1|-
TGTGCCAGCAGCTTAGCTTCCGGGAGAGAAGCTTTCTTT
CASSLASGREAFF
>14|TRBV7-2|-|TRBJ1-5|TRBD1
TGTGCCAGCAGCCCTGGACAGGGTATTCAGCCCCAGCATTTT
CASSPGQGIQPQHF
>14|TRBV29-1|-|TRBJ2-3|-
TGCAGCGTTGAACCCTTGGCAGGGGCAGATACGCAGTATTTT
CSVEPLAGADTQYF
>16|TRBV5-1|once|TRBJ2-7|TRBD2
TGCGCCAGCAGCTTGGGGACTAGCGGGAGTACAGACGAGCAGTACTTC
CASSLGTSGSTDEQYF
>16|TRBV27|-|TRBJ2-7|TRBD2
TGTGCCAGCAGTTCCTCCATAGCGGGTAGCTCCTACGAGCAGTACTTC
CASSSSIAGSSYEQYF
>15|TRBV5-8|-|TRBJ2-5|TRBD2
TGTGCCAGCAGCTTTCGCGGGAGGGCGGAAGAGACCCAGTACTTC
CASSFRGRAEETQYF
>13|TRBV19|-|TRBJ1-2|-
TGTGCCAGTACTACCCCGTGGGCAGGAGGCTACACCTTC
CASTTPWAGGYTF
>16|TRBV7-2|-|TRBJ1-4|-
TGTGCCAGCAGCTTAGTCGGGGGACACGCGAGTGAAAAACTGTTTTTT
CASSLVGGHASEKLFF
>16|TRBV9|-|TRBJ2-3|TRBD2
TGTGCCAGCAGCCCTCGATATAGCGGGAAAACAGATACGCAGTATTTT
CASSPRYSGKTDTQYF
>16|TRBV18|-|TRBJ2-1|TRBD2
TGTGCCAGCTACCGGGACTACCAAAGCTCCTACAATGAGCAGTTCTTC
CASYRDYQSSYNEQFF
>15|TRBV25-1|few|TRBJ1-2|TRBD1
TGTGCCAGCAGTGAATCCCGGACAGGGGGCTATGGCTACACCTTC
CASSESRTGGYGYTF
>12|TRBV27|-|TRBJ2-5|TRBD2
TGTGCCAGCAGGGGGACTAGCGAGACCCAGTACTTC
CASRGTSETQYF
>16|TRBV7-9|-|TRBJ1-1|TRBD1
TGTGCCAGCAGCTTATTCTCCGGCAGGGGGCTTTCTGAAGCTTTCTTT
CASSLFSGRGLSEAFF
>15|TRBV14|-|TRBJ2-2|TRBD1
TGTGCCAGCAGCCGACAGGGAACGGGCACCGGGGAGCTGTTTTTT
CASSRQGTGTGELFF
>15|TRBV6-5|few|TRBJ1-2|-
TGTGCCAGCAGTTCTGGTTACAGGGATGTTAATGGCTACACCTTC
CASSSGYRDVNGYTF
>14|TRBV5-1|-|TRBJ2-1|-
TGCGCCAGCAGCTTAGGGGGACTCTACAATGAGCAGTTCTTC
CASSLGGLYNEQFF
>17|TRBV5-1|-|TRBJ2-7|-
TGCGCCAGCAGCCGGTTGTCAGGAACCAACTTAATCTACGAGCAGTACTTC
CASSRLSGTNLIYEQYF